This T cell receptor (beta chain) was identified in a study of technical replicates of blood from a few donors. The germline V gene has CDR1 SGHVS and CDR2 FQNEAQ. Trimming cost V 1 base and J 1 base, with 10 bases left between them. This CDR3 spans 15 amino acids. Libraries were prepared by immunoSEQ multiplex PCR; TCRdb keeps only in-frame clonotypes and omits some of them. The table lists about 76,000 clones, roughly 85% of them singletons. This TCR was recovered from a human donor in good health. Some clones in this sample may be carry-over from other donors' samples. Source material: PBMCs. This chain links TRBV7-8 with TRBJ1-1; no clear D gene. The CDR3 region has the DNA TGTGCCAGCAGCTTAGGAGCGGGCTCGAACACTGAAGCTTTCTTT. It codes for CASSLGAGSNTEAFF.